This TCR beta chain emerged from a study of cytomegalovirus exposure and HLA in healthy donors. Libraries were prepared by immunoSEQ multiplex PCR; TCRdb keeps only in-frame clonotypes and omits some of them. The sample yields about 150,000 clones, less than 90% seen once. The CDR3 is 15 amino acids. CDR1 and CDR2 from the germline V gene are LNHDA and SQIVND (reference sequence). V lost 2 bases and J 4 bases, leaving 12 bases between the germline ends. The clonotype comes from a man between 18 and 35 years old in good health and CMV-seropositive. Sequenced: PBMCs. This chain connects TRBV19 to TRBJ1-5; TRBD1 might be the D (5 bases). The chain's CDR3 is CASSILWAGNQPQHF. CDR3 sequence (DNA): TGTGCCAGTAGTATATTGTGGGCAGGGAATCAGCCCCAGCATTTT.